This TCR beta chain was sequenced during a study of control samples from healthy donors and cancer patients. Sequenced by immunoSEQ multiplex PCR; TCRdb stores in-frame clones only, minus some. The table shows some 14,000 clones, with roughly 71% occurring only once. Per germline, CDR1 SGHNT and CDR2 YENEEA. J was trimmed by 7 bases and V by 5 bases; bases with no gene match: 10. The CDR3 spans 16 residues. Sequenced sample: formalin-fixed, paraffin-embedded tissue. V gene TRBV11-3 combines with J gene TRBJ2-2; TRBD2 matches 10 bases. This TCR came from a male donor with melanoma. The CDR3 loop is CASSAQRGGQGGELFF. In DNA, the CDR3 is TGTGCCAGCAGCGCCCAGCGGGGGGGGCAAGGCGGGGAGCTGTTTTTT.